Shown below are 24 T cell receptor beta chains from a single sample sequenced in a study of blood T cell repertoires in COVID-19. Clones were read by immunoSEQ multiplex PCR, and TCRdb kept only the in-frame ones, dropping some. The sample records tens of thousands of clones, 90% being singletons. The sample taken for sequencing was peripheral blood. The receptors were gathered from a man older than 75 with acute or convalescent COVID-19.

The V gene is TRBV19, the J gene TRBJ2-7; the D gene is possibly TRBD1 (5 bases). Trimming left V 5 bases short and J 8 bases short, with 16 bases between. CDR3 length: 13 amino acids. Germline CDR1 LNHDA, CDR2 SQIVND (reference sequence). Here the CDR3 DNA reads TGTGCCAGTAGTTCCTCACAGGAGACCCAGCAGTACTTC. This translates into CASSSSQETQQYF.

J is TRBJ1-5 and V is TRBV2, with TRBD1 matching 9 bases. The CDR3 covers 14 residues. The germline gives CDR1 SNHLY, CDR2 FYNNEI. V shed 4 bases and J 5 bases; nucleotides not matched to a gene: 3. CDR3 region: CASSADRGYQPQHF. CDR3 in DNA: TGTGCCAGCAGTGCTGACAGGGGGTATCAGCCCCAGCATTTT.

This rearrangement joins TRBV3-1 (or the pseudogene TRBV3-2) to TRBJ2-3; 12 bases line up with TRBD1. V trimming: 2 bases; J trimming: 4 bases; junction bases outside the gene matches: 7. Germline V gene lookup returns CDR1 LGHDT and CDR2 YNNKEL (reference sequence). The length of the CDR3 is 17 residues. Here the CDR3 reads CASSQLGTGGIADTQYF. The CDR3 DNA reads as TGTGCCAGCAGCCAACTGGGGACAGGGGGCATCGCAGATACGCAGTATTTT.

The count of this clone is one. The chain combines TRBV7-2 with TRBJ1-2; D remains unclear. Trimming removed 1 base from V and 3 bases from J, with 12 bases in between. Germline V gene data show CDR1 as SGHTA and CDR2 as FQGNSA. This CDR3 spans 15 amino acids. For the CDR3, the DNA is TGTGCCAGCAGCTTAGACTCGGGGAACTACTATGGCTACACCTTC. It yields the protein CASSLDSGNYYGYTF.

The CDR3, as DNA: TGTGCCAGCTCACCCGCCCCAACAGGGGGGGTTGGGGTTAGGAATGGCTACACCTTC. The encoded protein is CASSPAPTGGVGVRNGYTF. The V gene is TRBV18, the J gene TRBJ1-2; 8 nucleotides agree with TRBD1. With V trimmed by 3 bases and J by 6 bases, 21 bases remained unmatched. CDR3 length: 19 residues. CDR1 is KGHSH and CDR2 is LQKENI in the germline V gene. Full variable domain (rest looked up from reference TRBV18 and TRBJ1-2): NAGVMQNPRHLVRRRGQEARLRCSPMKGHSHVYWYRQLPEEGLKFMVYLQKENIIDESGMPKERFSAEFPKEGPSILRIQQVVRGDSAAYFCASSPAPTGGVGVRNGYTFGSGTRLTVV.

The CDR3 DNA reads as TGTGCCAGCAGCGGAAAGGCTGGATCAGGGACTGAAGCTTTCTTT. It encodes CASSGKAGSGTEAFF. The chain carries TRBV21-1 and TRBJ1-1; the D call of TRBD1 is as the table states it, not checked on the DNA. TRBV21-1 is a pseudogene segment. This CDR3 comprises 15 residues.

CDR3 DNA sequence: TGTGCCAGCAGCCTGACAGGGAGAGATGAAAAACTGTTTTTT. Its translation: CASSLTGRDEKLFF. The chain links TRBV2 to TRBJ1-4, with 7 bases matching TRBD1. This CDR3 contains 14 residues. Losses at the gene ends were 6 bases for V and 6 bases for J; bases not matched to a gene: 7. CDR1 and CDR2 from the germline V gene are SNHLY and FYNNEI.

The chain recombines TRBV4-2 with TRBJ1-4, with TRBD1 matching 9 bases. Germline V lookup: CDR1 LGHNA, CDR2 YNFKEQ. This CDR3 spans 15 amino acids. With V trimmed by 1 base and J by 8 bases, 5 bases remained unmatched. The CDR3 here is CASSQGTGAREKLFF. CDR3 bases: TGTGCCAGCAGCCAAGGGACAGGGGCGAGGGAAAAACTGTTTTTT.

The gene calls are TRBV7-9 and TRBJ1-1, with a weak D call TRBD1 (5 bases). Germline loops: CDR1 SEHNR, CDR2 FQNEAQ (reference sequence). V was shortened by 1 base and J by 6 bases, with 9 bases between the two germline ends. This CDR3 is 13 amino acids long. The CDR3 loop reads CASSLERGAEAFF. As DNA, the CDR3 is TGTGCCAGCAGCTTAGAGCGGGGCGCTGAAGCTTTCTTT.

The chain joins TRBV5-1 to TRBJ1-1; 7 bases line up with TRBD1. The CDR3 covers 14 residues. The V gene end was trimmed by 2 bases and the J gene end by 1 base; junction bases not matched to a gene: 2. Looked up from germline, CDR1 is SGHRS and CDR2 is YFSETQ. CDR3 bases: TGCGCCAGCAGCTTACAGGGGACGAACACTGAAGCTTTCTTT. Its translation is CASSLQGTNTEAFF.

The chain uses TRBV7-6 and TRBJ2-7, with a possible D match to TRBD2 (5 bases). Germline CDR1 SGHVS, CDR2 FNYEAQ. The V gene lost 2 bases and the J gene lost 2 bases, with 13 bases spanning the gap. The CDR3 consists of 15 residues. CDR3 in amino acids: CASSLKPGAAYEQYF. For the CDR3, the DNA is TGTGCCAGCAGCTTAAAGCCAGGAGCGGCCTACGAGCAGTACTTC. Using reference TRBV7-6 and TRBJ2-7 for the parts outside the CDR3, the full variable domain is GAGVSQSPRYKVTKRGQDVALRCDPISGHVSLYWYRQALGQGPEFLTYFNYEAQQDKSGLPNDRFSAERPEGSISTLTIQRTEQRDSAMYRCASSLKPGAAYEQYFGPGTRLTVT.

The chain couples TRBV4-1 to TRBJ2-1, with TRBD2 identical over 10 bases. The CDR3 runs 16 residues. Germline V gene sequence: CDR1 MGHRA, CDR2 YSYEKL. Trimming at V came to 3 bases and at J to 0 bases, leaving 2 bases not matched to a gene. CDR3 coding DNA: TGCGCCAGCAGCCAGGAGCGGGGGGGCTCCTACAATGAGCAGTTCTTC. This codes for CASSQERGGSYNEQFF.

CDR3 sequence reads: CASSPRLAGQNYEQYF. The CDR3 DNA is TGTGCCAGCAGCCCTCGACTAGCGGGGCAGAACTACGAGCAGTACTTC. The J gene is TRBJ2-7, the V gene TRBV3-1 (or the pseudogene TRBV3-2), with TRBD2 identical over 11 bases. The germline gives CDR1 LGHDT, CDR2 YNNKEL (reference sequence). This CDR3 is built from 16 residues. Trimming cost V 4 bases and J 3 bases; bases outside gene matches: 8.

This clone was seen a few times. The chain joins TRBV5-4 to TRBJ2-7, with 10 bases aligning to TRBD1. The CDR3 covers 14 residues. The V gene end was trimmed by 3 bases and the J gene end by 4 bases; junction bases not matched to a gene: 4. Germline V gene data show CDR1 as SGHNT and CDR2 as YYREEE (reference sequence). The chain's CDR3 is CASSWDRGPYEQYF. The CDR3 bases are TGTGCCAGCAGCTGGGACAGGGGCCCTTACGAGCAGTACTTC.

This chain joins TRBV10-3 and TRBJ1-4; D remains ambiguous. The CDR3 is 13 amino acids. Trimming stripped 4 bases from V and 7 bases from J, with 10 bases between. Germline V gene lookup returns CDR1 ENHRY and CDR2 SYGVKD. DNA of the CDR3: TGTGCCATCAGTGGAAAGGAGGGTGAAAAACTGTTTTTT. This translates into CAISGKEGEKLFF.

This chain joins TRBV7-9 and TRBJ1-1, with TRBD1 identical over 8 bases. With V trimmed by 5 bases and J by 4 bases, 6 bases remained unmatched. Germline V gives CDR1 SEHNR, CDR2 FQNEAQ (reference sequence). This CDR3 spans 14 amino acids. The CDR3 loop reads CASSLQGDSTEAFF. The CDR3 bases are TGTGCCAGCAGCCTACAGGGGGACAGCACTGAAGCTTTCTTT.

V gene TRBV24-1 combines with J gene TRBJ1-1; possible D gene TRBD1, 5 bases. This CDR3 has 14 residues. Germline values: CDR1 KGHDR, CDR2 SFDVKD. Trimming shortened V by 10 bases and J by 1 base, and 15 bases separated the two germline ends. The CDR3 coding sequence is TGTGCCACTGGGCCTGGGGGGGAGAACACTGAAGCTTTCTTT. Its protein product is CATGPGGENTEAFF.

V and J are TRBV5-1 and TRBJ2-1, with 8 bases that match TRBD2. From germline, CDR1 is SGHRS and CDR2 YFSETQ. Trimming took 6 bases from V and 7 from J; bases not matched to a gene: 9. The CDR3 contains 14 residues. The CDR3 here is CASKVVAGLNEQFF. Here the CDR3 DNA reads TGCGCCAGCAAGGTAGTAGCGGGGTTGAATGAGCAGTTCTTC.

The rearrangement joins TRBV6-5 to TRBJ2-6; weak D call: TRBD1 (5 bases). Germline loops: CDR1 MNHEY, CDR2 SVGAGI. V dropped 4 bases and J dropped 0 bases, with 10 bases sitting between them. The CDR3 consists of 16 residues. CDR3 sequence: CASSSRQSSGANVLTF. The CDR3 DNA follows: TGTGCCAGCAGTTCGAGACAGAGCTCTGGGGCCAACGTCCTGACTTTC.

V and J are TRBV28 and TRBJ2-1; 7 nucleotides line up with TRBD1. CDR3 length equals 12 residues. Germline CDR1 and CDR2: MDHEN and SYDVKM. V was clipped by 5 bases and J by 15 bases; unmatched bases: 10. CDR3 protein: CASSDKTGMAFF. CDR3 DNA sequence: TGTGCCAGCAGTGACAAGACAGGGATGGCGTTCTTC.

This chain joins TRBV6-5 and TRBJ2-4, with a weak D call TRBD1 (8 bases). Germline assignment: CDR1 MNHEY and CDR2 SVGAGI. V was cut by 5 bases and J by 8 bases, with 16 bases left in between. The CDR3 runs to 14 residues. The CDR3 sequence: CASSPRTGRDIQYF. In DNA form, the CDR3 reads TGTGCCAGCAGTCCCCGGACAGGGAGGGACATTCAGTACTTC.

This chain links TRBV6-5 with TRBJ1-6; perhaps TRBD1 as D (6 bases). V was shortened by 6 bases and J by 2 bases, with 8 bases between the two germline ends. The CDR3 spans 14 residues. Germline V gives CDR1 MNHEY, CDR2 SVGAGI. This chain's CDR3 is CASRRTAYNSPLHF. The CDR3, as DNA: TGTGCCAGCAGGAGGACAGCCTATAATTCACCCCTCCACTTT.

This chain links TRBV7-3 with TRBJ2-5; TRBD1 is a possible D gene (5 bases). The CDR3 contains 13 residues. Trimming took off 1 base at V and 4 bases at J, with 7 bases between the two ends. The germline gives CDR1 SGHTA, CDR2 FQGTGA. CDR3 sequence (DNA): TGTGCCAGCAGCTTAAATAGGGGAGAGACCCAGTACTTC. It translates to CASSLNRGETQYF. Filled out from reference TRBV7-3 and TRBJ2-5, the complete variable domain reads GAGVSQTPSNKVTEKGKYVELRCDPISGHTALYWYRQSLGQGPEFLIYFQGTGAADDSGLPNDRFFAVRPEGSVSTLKIQRTERGDSAVYLCASSLNRGETQYFGPGTRLLVL.

The chain employs TRBV12-3 or TRBV12-4 and TRBJ2-7, with D perhaps matching TRBD1 (5 bases). V was clipped by 8 bases and J by 2 bases, with 10 bases between them. CDR3 length: 12 amino acids. CDR3 sequence (DNA): TGTGCCAGCGGACATTCCCCCTACGAGCAGTACTTC. Protein product: CASGHSPYEQYF.